Detailed here is one T cell receptor beta chain. This clone appeared once. The antigen it recognizes is unknown. Base qualities are not recorded, but no much larger clone differs from it by a single base. From the germline V gene, CDR1 is MGHRA and CDR2 is YSYEKL. Spanning cysteine to phenylalanine, the CDR3 consists of 17 amino acids. Only the CDR3 portion is preserved as DNA: 51 bases, with reading frame beginning at the first base. Trimming takes 1 base from V and 0 bases from J, and the germline ends sit 14 bases apart. This sample is part of a study of neoadjuvant anti-PD-1 for oral cavity cancer (dated by TCRdb to the early 2020s). Study-level background: Three to four biweekly doses of nivolumab at 3 mg/kg were mostly administered to patients before curative-intent surgical resection. Patients who did not progress were given a fourth nivolumab dose at about day 43 and had definitive surgical resection on days 50-56. Patients with complete response, partial response or stable disease by RECIST 1.1 were defined as responders, whereas patients with progression were defined as non-responders. There were about a dozen patients in the parent correlative cohort, and the response rate was around 35%. Overall study outcomes, separate from this receptor: The TCR analyses had only a few patients in each response group, and the authors called for validation in larger cohorts. After neoadjuvant nivolumab, non-responders showed significantly higher T cell clonality (Gini index) in PBMCs than responders did. Higher pretreatment blood TCRbeta clonality and lower post-treatment tumor TCRbeta clonality were correlated with higher pretreatment blood Treg/Th17 ratios.

Read against the paper, the sample's time point label means: after neoadjuvant nivolumab, at surgical resection. The patients had newly diagnosed stage II-IVA oral cavity squamous cell carcinoma and had not received any prior systemic or radiation treatment. The cohort was made up of patients with locally advanced, HPV-negative oral cavity squamous cell carcinoma. No culture maintenance or expansion was done, as the peripheral blood mononuclear cells went straight to analysis. Samples were obtained from a longitudinal correlative study of a single-arm phase II trial of neoadjuvant nivolumab in oral cavity squamous cell carcinoma. Subject-matched pre- and post-treatment PBMCs and tumors from three responders and three non-responders underwent genomic DNA-based TCRbeta sequencing. Peripheral blood mononuclear cells were collected before nivolumab treatment and were collected again after treatment, at the time of surgery. The Maxwell RSC DNA from Cells kit was used to extract genomic DNA from PBMCs.

For deep sequencing, each PBMC sample was run in six replicates, with libraries mostly built from roughly 460 ng of input genomic DNA. The immunoSEQ hsTCRbeta kit was used to prepare TCRbeta libraries according to the manufacturer's instructions. The finished libraries were brought together in one pool at roughly 2.7 nM, which was then read using an Illumina NovaSeq 6000 S4 flow cell. Per the authors' processing: Raw data preprocessing and quality control were performed with the immunoSEQ Analyzer. The analysis was restricted to productive rearrangements, with each unique CDR3 amino acid sequence defining a clonotype. Repertoire clonality was estimated as the Gini-Simpson index, which was computed with the R package tcR. Gini indices were compared with Student's t test, and associations with tumor size change were assessed by Pearson correlation. This immuneACCESS table, as held by TCRdb, lists in-frame sequences with V and J called but not all clones. Of the missing ones, under half trace to an unresolved V gene in checked studies; the others have no known cause. V, J and clone size are those of that table, while D and trimming were read from the DNA. In all, the sample holds 12,000 or so clones, and around 71% of those were seen once. 2.6% of the sample comes from the top ten.

Specimen: PBMCs, collected after nivolumab (anti-PD-1) treatment. The sequence was collected from a person aged 40 to 85 with oral cavity squamous cell carcinoma. This receptor chain uses TRBV4-1 and TRBJ2-3; a tentative D match to TRBD2 spans 6 bases. The nucleotide sequence is TGCGCCAGCAGCCAAGGAGGGCGGGGCCCTAGCACAGATACGCAGTATTTT. This is translated as CASSQGGRGPSTDTQYF.